One and the same sample provided the 20 T cell receptor beta chains below, sequenced in a study of shared clonotypes between healthy human individuals. Data came from immunoSEQ multiplex PCR; TCRdb stores just in-frame clones and leaves some out. Found here are around 2.3 million clones, roughly 95% of them singletons; the top ten hold 0.1% to 0.15%. Sequenced material: naive CD4+ T cells sorted from blood. The subset here: CD45RA+ positively selected. These receptor sequences come from a man between 18 and 35 years old in good health.

Points on this clone: At the DNA level, this CDR3 is encoded by other sequences in the same sample as well. CDR3 in DNA: TGCGCCAGCAGCTTGACAGGGGATAGCAATCAGCCCCAGCATTTT. Translation: CASSLTGDSNQPQHF. The chain links TRBV5-1 to TRBJ1-5; 7 positions agree with TRBD1. This CDR3 has 15 amino acids. Germline V gene data show CDR1 as SGHRS and CDR2 as YFSETQ. J gave up 0 bases and V 1 base, and 1 base lay outside the gene matches.

The chain recombines TRBV7-3 with TRBJ1-6; 7 bases match TRBD1. This CDR3 is built from 14 residues. The germline gives CDR1 SGHTA, CDR2 FQGTGA. V was pared by 5 bases and J by 7 bases, with 5 bases of the junction left unmatched. In nucleotides, the CDR3 is TGTGCCAGCAGCGCCGGGACAGCCAATTCACCCCTCCACTTT. Its protein product is CASSAGTANSPLHF.

The chain uses TRBV6-1 and TRBJ2-7, with D unresolved. CDR3 size: 15 residues. The V and J ends lost 1 base and 4 bases respectively, with 14 bases between them. The germline V gene has CDR1 MNHNS and CDR2 SASEGT. The CDR3: CASSEGPTSLYEQYF. In nucleotides, the CDR3 is TGTGCCAGCAGTGAAGGACCGACTTCTCTATACGAGCAGTACTTC.

J is TRBJ1-1 and V is TRBV10-3; D ambiguous. Germline V gives CDR1 ENHRY, CDR2 SYGVKD. CDR3 length: 14 amino acids. V lost 6 bases, J lost 2 bases, and 13 bases lay in between. In DNA, the CDR3 is TGTGCCATCAGAGCCCAACGTATTAACACTGAAGCTTTCTTT. Protein sequence: CAIRAQRINTEAFF.

V gene TRBV29-1 combines with J gene TRBJ2-1, with TRBD2 matching over 8 bases. The V gene's germline CDR1 is SQVTM and CDR2 ANQGSEA. The CDR3 is 18 residues long. Trimming cost V 8 bases and J 0 bases; bases outside gene matches: 18. In DNA, the CDR3 is TGCAGCACAACCACCAACGAAGGGAGCGGGAGCTCCTACAATGAGCAGTTCTTC. Amino acids: CSTTTNEGSGSSYNEQFF.

This chain links TRBV5-1 with TRBJ2-2; TRBD1 matches 8 bases. The CDR3 length is 15 residues. V gave up 4 bases and J gave up 6 bases; unmatched junction bases: 8. CDR1 and CDR2 (germline): SGHRS, YFSETQ. The CDR3 loop reads CASSPDGQGAGELFF. In DNA, the CDR3 is TGCGCCAGCAGCCCCGATGGACAGGGTGCCGGGGAGCTGTTTTTT. The variable domain in full, completed from reference TRBV5-1 and TRBJ2-2, reads KAGVTQTPRYLIKTRGQQVTLSCSPISGHRSVSWYQQTPGQGLQFLFEYFSETQRNKGNFPGRFSGRQFSNSRSEMNVSTLELGDSALYLCASSPDGQGAGELFFGEGSRLTVL.

The chain combines TRBV7-2 with TRBJ1-4, with D hard to call. Germline loops: CDR1 SGHTA, CDR2 FQGNSA. This CDR3 comprises 15 residues. V shed 4 bases and J shed 2 bases, with 11 bases lying between them. CDR3: CASSSTPLTNEKLFF. The CDR3 DNA sequence: TGTGCCAGCAGCTCGACCCCGCTGACTAATGAAAAACTGTTTTTT.

This clone was recorded once. The rearrangement joins TRBV25-1 to TRBJ2-5; 12 nucleotides line up with TRBD2. Germline V lookup: CDR1 MGHDK, CDR2 SYGVNS. J was trimmed by 3 bases and V by 0 bases; bases with no gene match: 8. There are 18 residues in the CDR3. CDR3 coding DNA: TGTGCCAGCAGTGAATATCAGGGGCTAGCGGGAGGGAAAGAGACCCAGTACTTC. The encoded protein is CASSEYQGLAGGKETQYF.

This rearrangement joins TRBV7-8 to TRBJ1-5; weak D call: TRBD1 (5 bases). V gave up 3 bases and J gave up 0 bases, with 12 bases separating them. Germline lookup yields CDR1 SGHVS and CDR2 FQNEAQ. The CDR3 has 16 residues. CDR3 in DNA: TGTGCCAGCAGCTTGGGACCCTACACTAGCAATCAGCCCCAGCATTTT. This translates into CASSLGPYTSNQPQHF.

The chain carries TRBV9 and TRBJ2-3; 7 nucleotides align to TRBD1. CDR1 is SGDLS and CDR2 is YYNGEE in the germline V gene. This CDR3 contains 16 residues. V lost 3 bases, J lost 2 bases, and 9 bases stayed unmatched. CDR3 bases: TGTGCCAGCAGCGCCGAGGGGGCCCCGCTCACAGATACGCAGTATTTT. Translation: CASSAEGAPLTDTQYF.

The chain joins TRBV27 to TRBJ2-1; 7 bases are a match to TRBD2. This CDR3 has 14 amino acids. Germline V gene lookup returns CDR1 MNHEY and CDR2 SMNVEV (reference sequence). The V segment lost 5 bases and the J segment 7 bases; nucleotides outside the gene matches: 8. CDR3 region: CASSPRTSGNEQFF. DNA of the CDR3: TGTGCCAGCAGTCCTAGGACTAGTGGTAATGAGCAGTTCTTC.

Written as DNA, the CDR3 is TGTGCCAGCTCCCCGGGGACAGGGCGAGGAGGTGAAAAACTGTTTTTT. It encodes CASSPGTGRGGEKLFF. This sequence joins TRBV18 and TRBJ1-4, with TRBD1 matching 9 bases. The CDR3 has 16 residues. Germline V CDR1 and CDR2: KGHSH, LQKENI. V lost 6 bases to trimming and J lost 7 bases; unmatched junction nucleotides: 12.

This clone has a single count. The rearrangement uses TRBV7-9 and TRBJ2-1; 7 bases are a match to TRBD2. Germline V gene lookup returns CDR1 SEHNR and CDR2 FQNEAQ (reference sequence). J lost 2 bases, V lost 5 bases, and 3 bases had no gene match. The CDR3 runs 14 residues. The DNA for the CDR3 is TGTGCCAGCAGCGGCGGGAGTCCCTACAATGAGCAGTTCTTC. The encoded protein is CASSGGSPYNEQFF.

The rearrangement joins TRBV30 to TRBJ2-6, with 8 positions matching TRBD2. CDR1 and CDR2 from the germline V gene are GTSNPN and SVGIG (reference sequence). This CDR3 spans 16 amino acids. Unmatched junction bases numbered 3, after V lost 2 bases and J lost 0 bases. The CDR3 is CAWSPGLASGANVLTF. The CDR3 DNA reads as TGTGCCTGGAGTCCCGGACTAGCCTCTGGGGCCAACGTCCTGACTTTC.

This chain links TRBV29-1 with TRBJ2-7; no reliable D call. V was shortened by 1 base and J by 7 bases, with 14 bases between the two germline ends. The CDR3 sequence is 13 residues long. Germline assignment: CDR1 SQVTM and CDR2 ANQGSEA. As DNA, the CDR3 is TGCAGCGTTGAAGTCGATCCACCTGAAGAGCAGTACTTC. It translates to CSVEVDPPEEQYF.

The chain combines TRBV21-1 with TRBJ2-7. TRBV21-1 is deemed a pseudogene. This CDR3 is built from 11 residues. CDR3 region: CASSKRDSGNF. The CDR3 DNA sequence: TGTGCCAGCAGCAAACGCGACAGCGGTAACTTC.

As for this clone: The same CDR3 can be traced to other DNA sequences in this sample. The rearrangement links TRBV2 to TRBJ1-1; 8 bases map to TRBD1. The germline gives CDR1 SNHLY, CDR2 FYNNEI. J was trimmed by 7 bases and V by 6 bases; bases with no gene match: 4. The CDR3 sequence is 12 residues long. DNA for the CDR3: TGTGCCAGCAGCCGGACAGGGCGTGAAGCTTTCTTT. As protein: CASSRTGREAFF.

This chain links TRBV6-5 with TRBJ2-1; TRBD1 matches at 8 bases. The CDR3 extends over 13 amino acids. Germline trimming cut 6 bases from V and 12 bases from J; bases unmatched to any gene: 10. CDR1 MNHEY and CDR2 SVGAGI come from the germline V gene. This chain's CDR3 is CASRNGQGSTQFF. CDR3 sequence (DNA): TGTGCCAGCAGGAACGGACAGGGTTCAACGCAGTTCTTC.

The J gene is TRBJ1-1, the V gene TRBV5-5; TRBD1 matches at 8 bases. The CDR3 is 15 residues long. Germline CDR1 and CDR2: SGHKS and YYEKEE (reference sequence). Trimming at V came to 4 bases and at J to 4 bases, leaving 9 bases not matched to a gene. The CDR3 DNA is TGTGCCAGCAGCAGCGACGGACAGGGAGGCACTGAAGCTTTCTTT. Translating gives CASSSDGQGGTEAFF.

The chain has TRBV7-2 and TRBJ2-7; D is possibly TRBD1 (7 bases). The CDR3 loop spans 14 amino acids. Per the germline V gene, CDR1 is SGHTA and CDR2 is FQGNSA. The germline V and J ends were trimmed by 6 bases and 2 bases, with 14 bases remaining between them. CDR3 nucleotides: TGTGCCAGCAGAGCAGGGGGGAGGACCTACGAGCAGTACTTC. Amino acid sequence: CASRAGGRTYEQYF.